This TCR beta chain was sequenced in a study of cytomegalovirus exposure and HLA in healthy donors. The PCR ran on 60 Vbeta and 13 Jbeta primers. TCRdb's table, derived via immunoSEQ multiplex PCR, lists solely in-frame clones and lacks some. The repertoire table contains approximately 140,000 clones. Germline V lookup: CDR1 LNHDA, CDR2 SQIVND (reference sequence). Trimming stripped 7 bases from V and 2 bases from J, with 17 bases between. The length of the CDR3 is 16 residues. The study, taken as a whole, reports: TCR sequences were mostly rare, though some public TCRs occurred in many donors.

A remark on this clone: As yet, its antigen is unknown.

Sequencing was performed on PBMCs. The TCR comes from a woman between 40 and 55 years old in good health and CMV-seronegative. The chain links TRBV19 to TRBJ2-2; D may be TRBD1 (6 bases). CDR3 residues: CASKQGSMRNTGELFF. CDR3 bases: TGTGCCAGTAAACAGGGTTCTATGAGAAACACCGGGGAGCTGTTTTTT. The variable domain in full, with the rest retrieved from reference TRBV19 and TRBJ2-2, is DGGITQSPKYLFRKEGQNVTLSCEQNLNHDAMYWYRQDPGQGLRLIYYSQIVNDFQKGDIAEGYSVSREKKESFPLTVTSAQKNPTAFYLCASKQGSMRNTGELFFGEGSRLTVL.